The text below deals with one TCR beta chain. This sample is part of a study of blood T cell repertoires in COVID-19. Study-wide context: Sites across the United States, Italy and Spain contributed samples from acute and convalescent COVID-19. PBMCs, B-cell-depleted T cells, or T cells were the source of the cDNA or gDNA that made up the material.

Per the original data handling: The authors estimated nucleated cell counts from reference gene primer amplification. Repertoires were generated with immunoSEQ multiplex PCR, while TCRdb's copy carries only in-frame clones and drops some. Clone size and the V and J calls come from that table; the DNA yielded D and trimming. The data show about 110,000 clones, around four fifths seen once. V was pared by 2 bases and J by 2 bases, with 8 bases between. This CDR3 is 14 amino acids long. The germline V gene has CDR1 SGHRS and CDR2 YFSETQ. This chain joins TRBV5-1 and TRBJ1-5; D not resolved. This TCR derives from a woman between 65 and 79 years old with acute or convalescent COVID-19. The sample was peripheral blood. CDR3 nucleotide sequence: TGCGCCAGCAGCTTCGACGGAGGCAATCAGCCCCAGCATTTT. Protein product: CASSFDGGNQPQHF.